The next 28 T cell receptor beta chains were all read from a single sample in a study of breast tumors, draining lymph nodes, adjacent tissues. TCRdb called the multiplex PCR reads again in MiXCR, with one record for every CDR3 protein. The profile covers 180,000 or so distinct CDR3 sequences, with approximately 33% appearing a single time and 4% to 5.5% taken by the ten largest. Breast cancer patients provided tissue from their axillary draining lymph nodes. The source material was axillary lymph node tissue. Source of these receptors: a female donor with breast cancer. Some clones in this sample may be carry-over from other donors' samples.

The chain has TRBV11-1 and TRBJ2-2; D might be TRBD2 (6 bases). The CDR3 contains 12 residues. Germline V gene sequence: CDR1 SGHAT, CDR2 FQDESV (reference sequence). CDR3: CARAGHTGELFF. In nucleotides, the CDR3 is TGTGCTAGAGCGGGCCACACCGGGGAGCTGTTTTTT.

The chain is built from TRBV5-1 and TRBJ2-5, with 7 bases lining up with TRBD2. CDR3 length equals 15 residues. Germline CDR1 and CDR2: SGHRS and YFSETQ. J was trimmed by 5 bases and V by 4 bases; bases with no gene match: 11. CDR3 DNA sequence: TGCGCCAGCAGCGGCCTTGGGGGGGTACACGAGACCCAGTACTTC. It yields the protein CASSGLGGVHETQYF.

This clonotype was seen repeatedly, ten times or more. The V gene is TRBV24-1, the J gene TRBJ2-7, with a weak D call TRBD2 (6 bases). Trimming removed 0 bases from V and 0 bases from J, with 17 bases in between. The CDR3 is 18 amino acids. Germline CDR1 KGHDR, CDR2 SFDVKD. The CDR3 DNA follows: TGTGCCACCAGTGATTTGCTGCGGGGCTACGGTCCCTCCTACGAGCAGTACTTC. Encoded protein: CATSDLLRGYGPSYEQYF.

The table lists this clonotype with many counts. This sequence joins TRBV7-8 and TRBJ2-6; D is perhaps TRBD1 (5 bases). V lost 1 base to trimming and J lost 1 base, with 8 bases between them. Germline assignment: CDR1 SGHVS and CDR2 FQNEAQ. The CDR3 has 16 amino acids. The CDR3 spells CASSLEAGSGANVLTF. The CDR3 DNA is TGTGCCAGCAGCTTAGAGGCAGGGTCTGGGGCCAACGTCCTGACTTTC.

The sample holds a few counts of this clonotype. This chain joins TRBV12-3 or TRBV12-4 and TRBJ1-1; maybe TRBD1 (6 bases). The CDR3 contains 13 residues. Trimming removed 3 bases at V and 5 bases at J, with 10 bases between. CDR3 protein: CASSFGGGTEAFF. CDR3 DNA: TGTGCCAGCAGTTTTGGGGGCGGGACTGAAGCTTTCTTT.

Ten or more counts support this clonotype. V and J are TRBV6-2 or TRBV6-3 and TRBJ2-7; no reliable D call. Germline V CDR1 and CDR2: MNHEY, SVGEGT. The CDR3 loop spans 12 amino acids. V lost 5 bases and J lost 9, with 14 bases in between. DNA for the CDR3: TGTGCCAGCAGTCCTGACCGGTTTGGGCAGTACTTC. Its translation: CASSPDRFGQYF.

The genes are TRBV7-4 and TRBJ2-2; D is perhaps TRBD1 (6 bases). This CDR3 region has 13 residues. CDR1 is SGHVT, CDR2 SQSDAQ, per germline. V was clipped by 5 bases and J by 13 bases, with 17 bases between them. CDR3 bases: TGTGCCAGCAGCCCAAGTAACACCAGGGGGCTGTTTTTT. This encodes CASSPSNTRGLFF.

This rearrangement joins TRBV6-6 to TRBJ2-7, with D possibly being TRBD2 (5 bases). The CDR3 spans 12 residues. Germline values: CDR1 MNHNY, CDR2 SVGAGI (reference sequence). The V and J ends lost 8 bases and 6 bases respectively, with 14 bases between them. The CDR3 sequence: CASRPGLREQYF. In DNA form, the CDR3 reads TGTGCCAGCCGACCGGGGTTGCGCGAGCAGTACTTC.

This clonotype was recorded many times. The chain joins TRBV7-9 to TRBJ2-5, with 7 bases aligning to TRBD2. Per germline, CDR1 SEHNR and CDR2 FQNEAQ (reference sequence). The CDR3 spans 17 residues. J gave up 7 bases and V 4 bases, and 18 bases lay outside the gene matches. The CDR3 coding sequence is TGTGCCAGCAGCTGGCTAGGCGGGGCCTCGTGGGGGGGGACCCAGTACTTC. Residues: CASSWLGGASWGGTQYF.

The chain uses TRBV5-6 and TRBJ1-2; tentatively, D is TRBD1 (6 bases). Germline V gene lookup returns CDR1 SGHDT and CDR2 YYEEEE. V was shortened by 3 bases and J by 8 bases, with 11 bases between the two germline ends. This CDR3 is built from 12 residues. The CDR3 spells CASSSLGQGYTF. CDR3 nucleotide sequence: TGTGCCAGCAGCTCCCTCGGACAGGGCTACACCTTC. Full variable domain (remainder filled in from reference TRBV5-6 and TRBJ1-2): DAGVTQSPTHLIKTRGQQVTLRCSPKSGHDTVSWYQQALGQGPQFIFQYYEEEERQRGNFPDRFSGHQFPNYSSELNVNALLLGDSALYLCASSSLGQGYTFGSGTRLTVV.

This clonotype was seen repeatedly, ten times or more. The CDR3 nucleotides read TGTGCCAGCAGTTACACTGATTCAGATACGCAGTATTTT. Translation gives CASSYTDSDTQYF. This rearrangement joins TRBV6-5 to TRBJ2-3; D is undetermined. The CDR3 length is 13 residues. Germline-derived CDR1 and CDR2 are MNHEY and SVGAGI. Trimming removed 2 bases at V and 4 bases at J, with 7 bases between.

This clonotype showed up just a few times. This may be a read error: a much more frequent sequence differs by one nucleotide. This CDR3 reads CASTPGGPRETQYF. The CDR3 region has the DNA TGTGCCAGCACGCCGGGAGGCCCAAGGGAGACCCAGTACTTC. The chain recombines TRBV6-2 or TRBV6-3 with TRBJ2-5, with 7 nucleotides matching TRBD2. V lost 7 bases, J lost 5 bases, and 10 bases stayed unmatched. This CDR3 has 14 amino acids. From germline, CDR1 is MNHEY and CDR2 SVGEGT.

About this clonotype itself: At one boundary the junction diverges from the germline segment, which might be a read error. This sequence joins TRBV7-9 and TRBJ1-6; a weak D match, TRBD1 (5 bases). The CDR3 extends over 17 amino acids. Germline assignment: CDR1 SEHNR and CDR2 FQNEAQ (reference sequence). In DNA form, the CDR3 reads TGTGCCAGCAGCTTAGTTGCGGGGACCGAGGGTAATTCGCCCCTCCACTTT. Translation: CASSLVAGTEGNSPLHF.

This clonotype appeared a few times. A read error may explain this, as a much larger clone is one base away. This chain links TRBV9 with TRBJ1-4, with a possible D match to TRBD1 (6 bases). CDR1 SGDLS and CDR2 YYNGEE come from the germline V gene. The CDR3 consists of 16 residues. CDR3 DNA sequence: TGTGCCAGCAGCAGAGGGGGGGAAGGGGTTCTTGAAACACTGTTTTTT. Translation: CASSRGGEGVLETLFF.

This clonotype occurred many times. The chain employs TRBV2 and TRBJ1-3, with a weak D call TRBD1 (5 bases). CDR1 is SNHLY, CDR2 FYNNEI, per germline. This CDR3 has 14 residues. Trimming shortened V by 8 bases and J by 2 bases, and 13 bases separated the two germline ends. CDR3 nucleotide sequence: TGTGCCAGCGGTAGCGGGGGAACTGGAAACACCATATATTTT. Protein: CASGSGGTGNTIYF. The variable domain in full, completed from reference TRBV2 and TRBJ1-3, reads EPEVTQTPSHQVTQMGQEVILRCVPISNHLYFYWYRQILGQKVEFLVSFYNNEISEKSEIFDDQFSVERPDGSNFTLKIRSTKLEDSAMYFCASGSGGTGNTIYFGEGSWLTVV.

A few counts support this clonotype. One end of the junction fails to match germline, which may point to a read error. The chain couples TRBV6-2 or TRBV6-3 to TRBJ2-3, with 8 bases fitting TRBD2. The germline CDR1 and CDR2 sequences are MNHEY and SVGEGT. The CDR3 covers 20 residues. The CDR3 spells CASSHSIFAGGAASTDTQYF. The DNA of the CDR3 is TGTGCCAGCAGTCACTCGATTTTTGCCGGGGGGGCCGCTAGCACAGATACGCAGTATTTT.

This clonotype was found once. V and J are TRBV11-2 and TRBJ2-5, with TRBD1 matching 7 bases. Germline V gene data show CDR1 as SGHAT and CDR2 as FQNNGV. J lost 6 bases, V lost 3 bases, and 4 bases had no gene match. This CDR3 contains 13 residues. For the CDR3, the DNA is TGTGCCAGCAGCTTTGGGGGACAGAAGACCCAGTACTTC. This gives the protein CASSFGGQKTQYF. Full variable domain (remainder filled in from reference TRBV11-2 and TRBJ2-5): EAGVAQSPRYKIIEKRQSVAFWCNPISGHATLYWYQQILGQGPKLLIQFQNNGVVDDSQLPKDRFSAERLKGVDSTLKIQPAKLEDSAVYLCASSFGGQKTQYFGPGTRLLVL.

The chain employs TRBV7-9 and TRBJ2-1, with D perhaps TRBD1 (5 bases). Germline V gene sequence: CDR1 SEHNR, CDR2 FQNEAQ (reference sequence). With 0 bases removed from V and 8 bases from J, the gap between germline ends came to 8 bases. CDR3 size: 13 residues. CDR3 region: CASSLAGVDEQFF. In nucleotides, the CDR3 is TGTGCCAGCAGCTTAGCAGGGGTGGATGAGCAGTTCTTC.

The chain carries TRBV15 and TRBJ1-2, with a weak D call TRBD1 (6 bases). V dropped 1 base and J dropped 2 bases, with 17 bases sitting between them. Germline V CDR1 and CDR2: LNHNV, YYDKDF (reference sequence). The CDR3 runs to 17 residues. The CDR3 sequence: CATSRAPRQGPNYGYTF. DNA of the CDR3: TGTGCCACCAGCAGAGCCCCAAGGCAGGGGCCAAACTATGGCTACACCTTC.

About this clonotype: This is likely a read error, given that the CDR3 carries no conserved phenylalanine or tryptophan at its end. The DNA is left out, because the CDR3 cannot be placed on it with certainty; the CDR3 is given as TCRdb lists it. The CDR3 sequence is CASSLPQQGHYGYTFGS. The rearrangement uses TRBV7-2 and TRBJ2-5; the table calls TRBD1, which could not be checked here. Germline V lookup: CDR1 SGHTA, CDR2 FQGNSA. The CDR3 adds up to 17 amino acids, both ends counted.

This clonotype was counted many times. V is TRBV2 and J is TRBJ1-2; no clear D gene. Trimming pared 6 bases from V and 5 bases from J, leaving 10 bases between. The CDR3 loop spans 12 amino acids. Germline values: CDR1 SNHLY, CDR2 FYNNEI. The CDR3 DNA reads TGTGCCAGCAGCCGCGAGAAATATGGCTACACCTTC. Residues: CASSREKYGYTF.

The chain has TRBV2 and TRBJ1-6; TRBD1 aligns across 8 bases. V lost 8 bases, J lost 18 bases, and 21 bases stayed unmatched. The CDR3 spans 15 residues. The germline V gene encodes CDR1 SNHLY and CDR2 FYNNEI. The CDR3 DNA follows: TGTGCCAGCGGCTATCAACAGGGGGGTAATTCACTCCCCCACTTT. It translates to CASGYQQGGNSLPHF.

The rearrangement uses TRBV14 and TRBJ1-6; a possible D gene is TRBD1 (5 bases). The CDR3 spans 13 residues. Germline V gene lookup returns CDR1 SGHDN and CDR2 FVKESK. The V end was cut by 4 bases, the J end by 10 bases, with 11 bases between. The CDR3 nucleotides read TGTGCCAGCAGCCTAACCAGGGCGTCACCCCTCCACTTT. It yields the protein CASSLTRASPLHF. The entire variable domain, with the rest obtained from reference TRBV14 and TRBJ1-6, is as follows: EAGVTQFPSHSVIEKGQTVTLRCDPISGHDNLYWYRRVMGKEIKFLLHFVKESKQDESGMPNNRFLAERTGGTYSTLKVQPAELEDSGVYFCASSLTRASPLHFGNGTRLTVT.

This clonotype was recorded many times. The CDR3: CSARGLSGRVVSYNEQFF. Here the CDR3 DNA reads TGCAGTGCTAGAGGACTTAGCGGGAGAGTTGTATCCTACAATGAGCAGTTCTTC. V gene TRBV20-1 combines with J gene TRBJ2-1; 9 nucleotides match TRBD2. Germline loops: CDR1 DFQATT, CDR2 SNEGSKA (reference sequence). Trimming at V came to 1 base and at J to 1 base, leaving 11 bases not matched to a gene. This CDR3 comprises 18 residues.

This clonotype was counted at least ten times. The rearrangement joins TRBV5-8 to TRBJ2-1; the match to TRBD2 covers 10 bases. The CDR3 runs to 14 residues. J lost 2 bases, V lost 4 bases, and 0 bases had no gene match. CDR1 and CDR2 (germline): SGHTS, YDEGEE. The CDR3 loop reads CASSTSGAYNEQFF. CDR3 sequence (DNA): TGTGCCAGCAGCACTAGCGGGGCCTACAATGAGCAGTTCTTC.

This sequence joins TRBV27 and TRBJ1-3; 7 bases agree with TRBD1. Germline V gene lookup returns CDR1 MNHEY and CDR2 SMNVEV (reference sequence). Losses at the gene ends were 3 bases for V and 3 bases for J; bases not matched to a gene: 2. The CDR3 has 14 residues. CDR3: CASSLTGIGNTIYF. The CDR3 nucleotides are TGTGCCAGCAGTTTGACAGGGATTGGAAACACCATATATTTT.

The chain couples TRBV2 to TRBJ1-5; 7 nucleotides match TRBD1. In germline, CDR1 is SNHLY, CDR2 FYNNEI. Trimming cost V 4 bases and J 9 bases; bases outside gene matches: 12. The CDR3 runs 15 residues. The CDR3 reads CASSAGAGGSRPQHF. CDR3 bases: TGTGCCAGCAGTGCAGGGGCAGGGGGAAGTAGGCCCCAGCATTTT.

This clonotype was observed a few times. This chain joins TRBV28 and TRBJ1-2; D is perhaps TRBD1 (5 bases). The germline gives CDR1 MDHEN, CDR2 SYDVKM. This CDR3 region has 13 residues. V shed 6 bases and J shed 4 bases, with 12 bases lying between them. CDR3 nucleotide sequence: TGTGCCAGCAGGCCGTCGGGGGTCTATGGCTACACCTTC. Protein sequence: CASRPSGVYGYTF.